This T cell receptor beta chain emerged from a study of blood T cell repertoires in COVID-19. V was trimmed by 5 bases and J by 0 bases, leaving 13 bases between them. The CDR3 has 15 residues. CDR1 SEHNR and CDR2 FQNEAQ come from the germline V gene (reference sequence). Produced via immunoSEQ multiplex PCR; TCRdb's table is partial and in-frame only. The sample has under 200,000 clones; roughly 85% are singletons. This receptor was obtained from a man between 40 and 49 years old with acute or convalescent COVID-19. The chain couples TRBV7-9 to TRBJ2-5, with D possibly TRBD2 on 5 matching bases. Specimen: peripheral blood. The CDR3 reads CASSPRGTYQETQYF. DNA for the CDR3: TGTGCCAGCAGCCCCCGGGGAACATACCAAGAGACCCAGTACTTC.